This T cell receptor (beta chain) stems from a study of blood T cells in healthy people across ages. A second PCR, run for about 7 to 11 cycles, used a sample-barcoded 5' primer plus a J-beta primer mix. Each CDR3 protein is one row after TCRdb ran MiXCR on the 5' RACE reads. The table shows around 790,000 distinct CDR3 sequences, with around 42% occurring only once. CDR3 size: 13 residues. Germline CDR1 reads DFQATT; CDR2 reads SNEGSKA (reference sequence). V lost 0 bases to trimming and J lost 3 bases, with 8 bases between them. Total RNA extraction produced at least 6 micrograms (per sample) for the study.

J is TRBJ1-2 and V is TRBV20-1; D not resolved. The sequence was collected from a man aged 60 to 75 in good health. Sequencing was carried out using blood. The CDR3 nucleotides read TGCAGTGCTAGAGATATTGACGACTATGGCTACACCTTC. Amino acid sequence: CSARDIDDYGYTF.